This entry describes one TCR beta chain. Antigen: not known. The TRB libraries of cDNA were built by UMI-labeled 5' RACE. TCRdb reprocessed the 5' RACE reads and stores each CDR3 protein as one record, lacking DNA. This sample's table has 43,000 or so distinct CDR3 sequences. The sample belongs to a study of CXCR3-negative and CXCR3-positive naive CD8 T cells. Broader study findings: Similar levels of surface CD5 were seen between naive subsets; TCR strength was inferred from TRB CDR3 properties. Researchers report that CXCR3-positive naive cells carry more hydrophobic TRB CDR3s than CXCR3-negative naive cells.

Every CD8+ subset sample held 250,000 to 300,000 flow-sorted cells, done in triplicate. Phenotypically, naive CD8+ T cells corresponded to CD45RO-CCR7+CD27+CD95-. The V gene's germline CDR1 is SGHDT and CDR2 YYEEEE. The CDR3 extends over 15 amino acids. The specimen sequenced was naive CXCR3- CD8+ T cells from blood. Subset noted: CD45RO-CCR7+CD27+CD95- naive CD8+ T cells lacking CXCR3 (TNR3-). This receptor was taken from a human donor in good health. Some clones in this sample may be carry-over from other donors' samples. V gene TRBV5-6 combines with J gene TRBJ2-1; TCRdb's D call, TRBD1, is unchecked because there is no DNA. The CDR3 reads CASNSGTKPYNEQFF.